This TCR beta chain was recovered during a study of T cells in tumors after PD-1 blockade. The CDR3 has 13 residues. V lost 6 bases, J lost 11 bases, and 11 bases stayed unmatched. Germline CDR1 and CDR2: MNHNY and SVGAGI (reference sequence). Study findings and constraints: Two pre-treatment samples showed no clonal replacement between them. Clonal replacement, not reinvigoration, is suggested for expanded exhausted CD8+ clones after therapy.

Only a few counts were recorded for this clone. Antigen: not known. Clones were read by immunoSEQ multiplex PCR, and TCRdb kept only the in-frame ones, dropping some. Among some 14,000 clones listed, roughly two thirds were seen once. This TCR was sampled from a human donor with cutaneous squamous cell carcinoma. The chain combines TRBV6-6 with TRBJ1-1; TRBD1 agrees at 8 bases. The sample was tumor tissue, taken after anti-PD-1 treatment. The CDR3 DNA reads TGTGCCAGCAGCGGACAGGGTGGGATAGTGGCTTTCTTT. Encoded protein: CASSGQGGIVAFF.